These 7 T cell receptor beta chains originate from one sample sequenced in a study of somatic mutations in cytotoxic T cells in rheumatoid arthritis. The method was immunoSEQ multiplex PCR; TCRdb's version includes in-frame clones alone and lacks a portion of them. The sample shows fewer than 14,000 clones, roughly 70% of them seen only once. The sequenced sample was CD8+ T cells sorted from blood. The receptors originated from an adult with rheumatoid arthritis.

The CDR3 here is CASSLLTGERTGELFF. The CDR3 nucleotides are TGTGCCAGCAGCTTGTTAACAGGGGAGAGGACCGGGGAGCTGTTTTTT. This chain joins TRBV5-6 and TRBJ2-2; 7 nucleotides agree with TRBD1. The CDR3 length is 16 residues. V was clipped by 1 base and J by 5 bases; unmatched bases: 8. Per germline, CDR1 SGHDT and CDR2 YYEEEE.

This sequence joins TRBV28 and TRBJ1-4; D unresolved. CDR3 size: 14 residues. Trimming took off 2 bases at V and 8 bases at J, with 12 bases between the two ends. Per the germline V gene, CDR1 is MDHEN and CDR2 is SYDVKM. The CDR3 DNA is TGTGCCAGCAGTTTAACTACCGGAGGCGAAAAACTGTTTTTT. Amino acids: CASSLTTGGEKLFF.

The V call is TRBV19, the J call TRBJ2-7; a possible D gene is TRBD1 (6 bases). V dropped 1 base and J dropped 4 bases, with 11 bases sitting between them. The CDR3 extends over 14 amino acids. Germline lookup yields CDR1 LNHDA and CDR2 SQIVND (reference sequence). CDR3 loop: CASSIAGHDYEQYF. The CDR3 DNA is TGTGCCAGTAGTATAGCGGGACATGATTACGAGCAGTACTTC.

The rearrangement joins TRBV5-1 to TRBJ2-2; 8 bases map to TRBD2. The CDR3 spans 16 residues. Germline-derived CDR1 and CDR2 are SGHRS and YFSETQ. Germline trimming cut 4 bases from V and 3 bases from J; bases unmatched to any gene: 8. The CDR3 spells CASSVEERGHTGELFF. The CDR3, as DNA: TGCGCCAGCAGCGTCGAAGAGCGGGGGCACACCGGGGAGCTGTTTTTT.

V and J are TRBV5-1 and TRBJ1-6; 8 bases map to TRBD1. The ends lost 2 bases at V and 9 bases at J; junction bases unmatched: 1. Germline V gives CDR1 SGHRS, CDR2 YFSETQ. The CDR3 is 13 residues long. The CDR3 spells CASSFTGGSPLHF. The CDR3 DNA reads TGCGCCAGCAGCTTTACAGGGGGTTCACCCCTCCACTTT.

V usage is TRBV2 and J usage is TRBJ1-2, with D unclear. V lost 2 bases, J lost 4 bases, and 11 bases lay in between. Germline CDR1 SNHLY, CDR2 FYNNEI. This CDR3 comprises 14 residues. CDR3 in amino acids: CASSELSTAYGYTF. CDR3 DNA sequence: TGTGCCAGCAGTGAATTGAGTACAGCCTATGGCTACACCTTC.

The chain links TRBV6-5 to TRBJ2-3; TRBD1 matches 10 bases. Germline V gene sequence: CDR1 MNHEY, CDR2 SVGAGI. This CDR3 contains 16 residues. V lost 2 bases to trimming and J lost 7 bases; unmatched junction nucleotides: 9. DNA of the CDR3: TGTGCCAGCAGTTACCTTACCGGGACAGGGGTACATACGCAGTATTTT. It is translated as CASSYLTGTGVHTQYF.